One and the same sample provided the 17 T cell receptor beta chains below, sequenced in a study of tumor and adjacent non-tumor tissue in lung cancer. No cell sorting was done before RNA was extracted from the tissue. Three rounds of nested PCR, following a modified ARM-PCR protocol, produced the TCRbeta library. TCRdb passed the multiplex PCR reads through MiXCR, listing each CDR3 protein once. Of fewer than 120,000 distinct CDR3 sequences listed, nearly 85% were seen once; the top ten hold approximately 22%. The specimen sequenced was lung tumor tissue. All receptors derive from an older man with non-small cell lung cancer.

The chain couples TRBV12-3 or TRBV12-4 to TRBJ1-1; 7 bases are shared with TRBD1. V lost 11 bases to trimming and J lost 7 bases; unmatched junction nucleotides: 10. This CDR3 region has 12 residues. The CDR3 DNA follows: TGTGCCTGCAAGGGAGGGGGCATTGAAGCTTTCTTT. This codes for CACKGGGIEAFF.

This clonotype turned up a few times. V gene TRBV18 combines with J gene TRBJ2-5; a weak D match, TRBD1 (5 bases). The germline gives CDR1 KGHSH, CDR2 LQKENI. V lost 3 bases, J lost 1 base, and 9 bases lay in between. The CDR3 has 14 residues. CDR3 coding DNA: TGTGCCAGCTCACCCCAGGGCATCCAAGAGACCCAGTACTTC. Its protein product is CASSPQGIQETQYF.

The chain joins TRBV20-1 to TRBJ1-1; D is possibly TRBD1 (6 bases). From germline, CDR1 is DFQATT and CDR2 SNEGSKA (reference sequence). The CDR3 totals 14 residues. V shed 1 base and J shed 3 bases, with 12 bases lying between them. CDR3 protein: CSARVGGGDTEAFF. CDR3 nucleotide sequence: TGCAGTGCTAGAGTTGGAGGGGGGGACACTGAAGCTTTCTTT.

The chain employs TRBV12-3 or TRBV12-4 and TRBJ2-7, with D perhaps being TRBD1 or TRBD2 (5 bases each). Between the trimmed V and J ends, which lost 5 bases and 8 bases, there was a span of 22 bases. CDR3 length: 15 residues. The CDR3 is CASSIWDPLPRKQYF. The DNA of the CDR3 is TGTGCCAGCAGTATCTGGGACCCCCTCCCGAGGAAGCAGTACTTC.

The chain carries TRBV12-3 or TRBV12-4 and TRBJ2-5, with 12 bases that match TRBD2. Trimming took 11 bases from V and 5 from J; bases not matched to a gene: 12. The CDR3 is 15 amino acids. CDR3: CACCGLAGGVETQYF. In DNA form, the CDR3 reads TGTGCCTGCTGCGGGCTAGCGGGAGGGGTGGAGACCCAGTACTTC.

A single count supports this clonotype. The junction departs from the called germline gene at one end, perhaps through a read error. V gene TRBV29-1 combines with J gene TRBJ2-7; perhaps TRBD2 as D (5 bases). This CDR3 is built from 13 residues. The V gene's germline CDR1 is SQVTM and CDR2 ANQGSEA. CDR3 bases: TGCAGCGTTGTAGCTAGCTGGAATTACGAGCATTACTTC. It yields the protein CSVVASWNYEHYF.

About this clonotype: The conserved phenylalanine or tryptophan is not found at the CDR3 terminus, so this likely reflects a read error. Because the CDR3's place on the DNA is in doubt, the DNA is left out and the CDR3 is given as listed by TCRdb. The chain carries TRBV28 and TRBJ2-1; TRBD1, the D gene given by the table, was not confirmed from the DNA. Ends included, the CDR3 has 20 residues. Germline loops: CDR1 MDHEN, CDR2 SYDVKM. The CDR3 here is CASSYPLRTGDRANYNEQFL.

Of note for this clonotype: The conserved phenylalanine or tryptophan is not found at the CDR3 terminus, so this likely reflects a read error. For the CDR3, the DNA is TGCGCCAGCAGCGTGACAGGGGATTTGAGTAACATTCAGTACTTG. The encoded protein is CASSVTGDLSNIQYL. The chain recombines TRBV4-1 with TRBJ2-4; 8 bases agree with TRBD1. The CDR3 covers 15 residues. Trimming took 5 bases from V and 7 from J; bases not matched to a gene: 10. Germline V gene sequence: CDR1 MGHRA, CDR2 YSYEKL.

CDR3 sequence: CSVGGLAVGEARYF. The CDR3 DNA follows: TGCAGCGTAGGTGGACTAGCGGTGGGAGAGGCCCGGTACTTC. The chain uses TRBV29-1 and TRBJ2-5; 10 bases map to TRBD2. The CDR3 covers 14 residues. Germline CDR1 is SQVTM and CDR2 is ANQGSEA. With 6 bases clipped from V and 13 bases from J, the junction kept 17 bases outside the gene matches.

A word on this clonotype: Relative to the germline gene, one junction end is altered; a read error may explain this. The V and J genes are TRBV29-1 and TRBJ2-5; TRBD2 agrees at 7 bases. Germline V gives CDR1 SQVTM, CDR2 ANQGSEA. This CDR3 spans 13 amino acids. CDR3 DNA sequence: TGTAGCGTTGACGGCGGGAGCCAAGAGACCCAGTACTTC. Translating it yields CSVDGGSQETQYF.

In regard to this clonotype: This may come from a read error, since a much larger clone is one base off. The chain is built from TRBV7-3 and TRBJ2-3, with D unclear. Germline V gene lookup returns CDR1 SGHTA and CDR2 FQGTGA. The CDR3 has 14 amino acids. Trimming removed 4 bases at V and 0 bases at J, with 8 bases between. CDR3 sequence: CASSSSGSTDTQYF. CDR3 DNA: TGTGCCAGCAGCTCTTCAGGCAGCACAGATACGCAGTATTTT.

About this clonotype: The conserved phenylalanine or tryptophan is not found at the CDR3 terminus, so this likely reflects a read error. The V gene is TRBV12-3 or TRBV12-4, the J gene TRBJ1-1, with D maybe TRBD1 (6 bases). The CDR3 contains 12 residues. CDR3 residues: CASKGWDTEAFS. CDR3 sequence (DNA): TGTGCCAGCAAGGGATGGGACACAGAAGCTTTCTCT.

With respect to this clonotype: This clone may be a read error of a much larger clone one base away. The chain joins TRBV7-9 to TRBJ2-5; TRBD2 matches at 7 bases. This CDR3 has 13 residues. The germline gives CDR1 SEHNR, CDR2 FQNEAQ (reference sequence). The V gene end was trimmed by 6 bases and the J gene end by 3 bases; junction bases not matched to a gene: 4. CDR3 coding DNA: TGTGCCAGCAGGCCACGGGAGGAAGAGACCCAGTACTTC. Protein product: CASRPREEETQYF.

Regarding this clonotype: No conserved phenylalanine or tryptophan ends this CDR3, so it is likely a read error. This chain connects TRBV29-1 to TRBJ1-6; no firm D call. The CDR3 is 13 amino acids. Trimming removed 4 bases from V and 8 bases from J, with 12 bases in between. The V gene's germline CDR1 is SQVTM and CDR2 ANQGSEA. In DNA form, the CDR3 reads TGCAGCGTTGCAGAACCTAGGGATTCACCCCTCCACATG. Protein product: CSVAEPRDSPLHM.

The rearrangement links TRBV11-2 to TRBJ2-1; TRBD1 is a possible D gene (5 bases). The CDR3 sequence is 17 residues long. Germline CDR1 and CDR2: SGHAT and FQNNGV. The V end lost 8 bases, the J end lost 0 bases, and 20 bases lay between the germline ends. This chain's CDR3 is CASVRGSRAASYNEQFF. CDR3 coding DNA: TGTGCCAGCGTTAGGGGCTCCAGAGCCGCCTCCTACAATGAGCAGTTCTTC.

Turning to this clonotype: One end of the junction does not line up with germline, which may come from a read error. The chain joins TRBV7-8 to TRBJ2-1, with unresolved D. This CDR3 is 12 amino acids long. Germline V gene sequence: CDR1 SGHVS, CDR2 FQNEAQ. The CDR3 protein is CASIHGDNEQFF. CDR3 nucleotide sequence: TGTGCTAGCATACACGGAGATAATGAGCAGTTCTTC. Complete variable domain (other parts from reference TRBV7-8 and TRBJ2-1): GAGVSQSPRYKVAKRGQDVALRCDPISGHVSLFWYQQALGQGPEFLTYFQNEAQLDKSGLPSDRFFAERPEGSVSTLKIQRTQQEDSAVYLCASIHGDNEQFFGPGTRLTVL.

Remarks on this clonotype: The DNA is left out, because the CDR3 cannot be placed on it with certainty; the CDR3 is given as TCRdb lists it. This rearrangement joins TRBV4-2 to TRBJ1-1; the DNA was not used to check the table's D call, TRBD1. The CDR3 contains 16 residues when both ends are counted. Germline V gene lookup returns CDR1 LGHNA and CDR2 YNFKEQ. The CDR3 here is CASSQVGRGADTETFF.